This T cell receptor beta chain was sequenced in a study of cytomegalovirus exposure and HLA in healthy donors. Study-wide findings and caveats: Immune exposure data for these donors was limited to CMV serostatus. Some V segments (TRBV6-2 and TRBV6-3 among them) were excluded as indistinguishable.

In its sample, this clone was seen once. Its antigen is undetermined. The CDR3 has 16 residues. Germline V gene data show CDR1 as LNHDA and CDR2 as SQIVND (reference sequence). Between the trimmed V and J ends, which lost 4 bases and 0 bases, there was a span of 15 bases. Both 60 Vbeta primers and 13 Jbeta primers went into the PCR. Here immunoSEQ multiplex PCR was the method, and the copy in TCRdb shows in-frame clones only, minus some. Of fewer than 200,000 clones in the sample, roughly four fifths are singletons; the top ten hold 1.6%. This chain connects TRBV19 to TRBJ1-1; D might be TRBD1 (6 bases). The source material was PBMCs. The receptor comes from a man between 45 and 60 years old in good health and CMV-seronegative. The CDR3 spells CASSTPHRALNTEAFF. DNA for the CDR3: TGTGCCAGTAGTACCCCCCACAGGGCGTTGAACACTGAAGCTTTCTTT.